These 23 T cell receptor beta chains came from one sample sequenced in a study of cytomegalovirus exposure and HLA in healthy donors. Here immunoSEQ multiplex PCR was the method, and the copy in TCRdb shows in-frame clones only, minus some. The repertoire includes under 250,000 clones, around 90% of them detected once, and approximately 2% sits in the top ten. Sequencing was performed on PBMCs. These receptors were taken from a young woman in good health and CMV-seropositive.

The J gene is TRBJ1-3, the V gene TRBV5-1, with D uncertain. Looked up from germline, CDR1 is SGHRS and CDR2 is YFSETQ. V lost 0 bases, J lost 9 bases, and 10 bases lay in between. CDR3 length: 13 residues. DNA for the CDR3: TGCGCCAGCAGCTTGGAAGGAGTAGGCACCATATATTTT. The encoded protein is CASSLEGVGTIYF.

This chain links TRBV19 with TRBJ1-5; the match to TRBD1 covers 7 bases. CDR3 length: 14 amino acids. Germline V lookup: CDR1 LNHDA, CDR2 SQIVND (reference sequence). The V gene end was trimmed by 7 bases and the J gene end by 4 bases; junction bases not matched to a gene: 7. The CDR3 loop is CASTWDRLNQPQHF. Here the CDR3 DNA reads TGTGCCAGTACCTGGGACAGACTAAATCAGCCCCAGCATTTT. Variable domain in full (rest from reference TRBV19 and TRBJ1-5): DGGITQSPKYLFRKEGQNVTLSCEQNLNHDAMYWYRQDPGQGLRLIYYSQIVNDFQKGDIAEGYSVSREKKESFPLTVTSAQKNPTAFYLCASTWDRLNQPQHFGDGTRLSIL.

The rearrangement joins TRBV6-6 to TRBJ2-2; D remains unclear. Germline V lookup: CDR1 MNHNY, CDR2 SVGAGI (reference sequence). Trimming cost V 6 bases and J 1 base, with 3 bases left between them. CDR3 length equals 12 residues. The CDR3 DNA reads TGTGCCAGCAGCTGGAACACCGGGGAGCTGTTTTTT. Translation: CASSWNTGELFF.

This chain uses TRBV7-3 with TRBJ1-2, with 9 positions matching TRBD1. This CDR3 has 14 residues. The germline V gene has CDR1 SGHTA and CDR2 FQGTGA. The V gene end was trimmed by 5 bases and the J gene end by 4 bases; junction bases not matched to a gene: 5. This chain's CDR3 is CASSHSQGAYGYTF. CDR3 nucleotides: TGTGCCAGCAGCCATTCACAGGGGGCCTATGGCTACACCTTC.

This clone was counted only a few times. This rearrangement joins TRBV5-1 to TRBJ2-7; no clear D. The CDR3 length is 11 residues. Germline values: CDR1 SGHRS, CDR2 YFSETQ. V lost 0 bases, J lost 6 bases, and 4 bases lay in between. CDR3 nucleotides: TGCGCCAGCAGCTTGGCCGGCGAGCAGTACTTC. Encoded protein: CASSLAGEQYF.

The DNA for the CDR3 is TGTGCCAGTTCCGGGACAGGGGGCGCGAGGGGCTACACCTTC. It encodes CASSGTGGARGYTF. The V and J genes are TRBV27 and TRBJ1-2; 12 bases map to TRBD1. CDR1 and CDR2 (germline): MNHEY, SMNVEV (reference sequence). This CDR3 comprises 14 residues. J was trimmed by 8 bases and V by 9 bases; bases with no gene match: 10.

The V gene is TRBV5-1, the J gene TRBJ2-7, with D possibly TRBD1 on 6 matching bases. The CDR3 is made up of 15 amino acids. V lost 3 bases to trimming and J lost 2 bases, with 15 bases between them. Germline CDR1 SGHRS, CDR2 YFSETQ. In DNA form, the CDR3 reads TGCGCCAGCAGCTCGTTGACAGGAGCACCCTACGAGCAGTACTTC. This codes for CASSSLTGAPYEQYF.

The V call is TRBV5-4, the J call TRBJ2-3; D call uncertain. The CDR3 has 14 amino acids. Germline lookup yields CDR1 SGHNT and CDR2 YYREEE (reference sequence). Deletions cut 6 bases from V and 5 bases from J, with 16 bases between. In DNA, the CDR3 is TGTGCCAGCAACCCTGTGGTCCCAGGAGATACGCAGTATTTT. It encodes CASNPVVPGDTQYF.

V and J are TRBV6-1 and TRBJ1-2; TRBD1 matches 7 bases. CDR1 is MNHNS, CDR2 SASEGT, per germline. J was trimmed by 5 bases and V by 0 bases; bases with no gene match: 3. The CDR3 totals 14 residues. DNA of the CDR3: TGTGCCAGCAGTGAAGCCACCAGGGGGTATGGCTACACCTTC. It yields the protein CASSEATRGYGYTF.

This chain joins TRBV5-4 and TRBJ2-3; tentatively, D is TRBD2 (6 bases). The CDR3 runs to 15 residues. The germline CDR1 and CDR2 sequences are SGHNT and YYREEE (reference sequence). Trimming took 4 bases from V and 3 from J, leaving 15 bases between them. Here the CDR3 reads CASSPPGAGTDTQYF. The CDR3 DNA sequence: TGTGCCAGCAGCCCTCCGGGAGCGGGTACAGATACGCAGTATTTT.

This clone was seen once. The genes are TRBV7-6 and TRBJ2-7, with D perhaps TRBD2 (5 bases). The CDR3 sequence is 12 residues long. Germline assignment: CDR1 SGHVS and CDR2 FNYEAQ. Trimming took 2 bases from V and 5 from J, leaving 7 bases between them. CDR3: CASSLSGNEQYF. The CDR3 DNA reads as TGTGCCAGCAGCTTATCGGGGAACGAGCAGTACTTC.

This clone was picked up many times. The identical CDR3 is also encoded by other nucleotide sequences in the sample. The chain joins TRBV6-5 to TRBJ2-1, with 15 bases lining up with TRBD2. This CDR3 has 15 amino acids. V was pared by 2 bases and J by 7 bases, with 0 bases of the junction left unmatched. Germline CDR1 MNHEY, CDR2 SVGAGI. The CDR3 nucleotides read TGTGCCAGCAGTTACGGACTAGCGGGAGGGAATGAGCAGTTCTTC. Amino acid sequence: CASSYGLAGGNEQFF.

The rearrangement joins TRBV28 to TRBJ2-3, with 7 positions matching TRBD1. Germline lookup yields CDR1 MDHEN and CDR2 SYDVKM. The CDR3 length is 16 residues. V trimming: 4 bases; J trimming: 3 bases; junction bases outside the gene matches: 10. CDR3 region: CASSSQGLGKTDTQYF. In DNA form, the CDR3 reads TGTGCCAGCAGTTCACAGGGGTTGGGAAAAACAGATACGCAGTATTTT.

This clone was counted at least ten times. The rearrangement uses TRBV6-1 and TRBJ2-1, with 7 positions matching TRBD2. V was pared by 2 bases and J by 8 bases, with 9 bases of the junction left unmatched. The CDR3 loop spans 15 amino acids. Germline-derived CDR1 and CDR2 are MNHNS and SASEGT. The DNA for the CDR3 is TGTGCCAGCAGTGAAAAGGGTGGCGGGAGTGATGAGCAGTTCTTC. Protein product: CASSEKGGGSDEQFF.

V and J are TRBV5-8 and TRBJ1-5, with 9 bases identical to TRBD1. CDR3 size: 15 residues. V gave up 4 bases and J gave up 4 bases; unmatched junction bases: 6. The germline CDR1 and CDR2 sequences are SGHTS and YDEGEE. The CDR3 bases are TGTGCCAGCAGCGCCGGGACAGGGAGGAATCAGCCCCAGCATTTT. It yields the protein CASSAGTGRNQPQHF.

The CDR3 bases are TGTGCCAGCAGCCAACAGCTACAAGAGACCCAGTACTTC. Translation gives CASSQQLQETQYF. The V call is TRBV11-2, the J call TRBJ2-5; D is unclear. The germline V and J ends were trimmed by 5 bases and 2 bases, with 9 bases remaining between them. CDR1 is SGHAT and CDR2 is FQNNGV in the germline V gene. The length of the CDR3 is 13 residues.

The gene calls are TRBV7-6 and TRBJ2-3; D might be TRBD2 (5 bases). The CDR3 loop spans 19 amino acids. CDR1 and CDR2 (germline): SGHVS, FNYEAQ. Trimming removed 0 bases at V and 4 bases at J, with 23 bases between. CDR3 DNA: TGTGCCAGCAGCTTAGCTTCCGGCTCCGGCGGGCGCGTACCAGATACGCAGTATTTT. Protein product: CASSLASGSGGRVPDTQYF.

The chain employs TRBV4-1 and TRBJ2-7; tentatively, D is TRBD2 (5 bases). The germline gives CDR1 MGHRA, CDR2 YSYEKL. This CDR3 contains 16 residues. V lost 1 base and J lost 0, with 13 bases in between. The CDR3 bases are TGCGCCAGCAGCCAAGGCCGGCGGGCCCCCTCCTACGAGCAGTACTTC. Protein: CASSQGRRAPSYEQYF.

The chain employs TRBV2 and TRBJ2-3; the D gene is possibly TRBD2 (5 bases). Between the trimmed V and J ends, which lost 4 bases and 6 bases, there was a span of 14 bases. The CDR3 runs to 14 residues. CDR1 is SNHLY, CDR2 FYNNEI, per germline. CDR3 protein: CASSARVSGDTQYF. The DNA for the CDR3 is TGTGCCAGCAGTGCGAGGGTCTCAGGTGATACGCAGTATTTT.

This chain uses TRBV27 with TRBJ2-7, with 7 bases lining up with TRBD1. The CDR3 loop spans 14 amino acids. V lost 5 bases to trimming and J lost 2 bases; unmatched junction nucleotides: 6. Germline V gene sequence: CDR1 MNHEY, CDR2 SMNVEV (reference sequence). CDR3 residues: CASSLGDRPYEQYF. The CDR3 DNA follows: TGTGCCAGCAGTCTCGGGGACAGACCCTACGAGCAGTACTTC.

V and J are TRBV7-6 and TRBJ2-7, with unresolved D. CDR1 and CDR2 (germline): SGHVS, FNYEAQ. Trimming removed 1 base from V and 0 bases from J, with 13 bases in between. This CDR3 spans 16 amino acids. The DNA for the CDR3 is TGTGCCAGCAGCTTAGTAGCAGCCTGGAGCTCCTACGAGCAGTACTTC. It yields the protein CASSLVAAWSSYEQYF.

The chain uses TRBV28 and TRBJ2-2, with 9 bases lining up with TRBD1. CDR3 length equals 20 residues. Losses at the gene ends were 5 bases for V and 1 base for J; bases not matched to a gene: 17. Germline values: CDR1 MDHEN, CDR2 SYDVKM. This CDR3 reads CASSPLLGQGVVVNTGELFF. The CDR3 coding sequence is TGTGCCAGCAGTCCACTTTTGGGACAGGGTGTCGTGGTGAACACCGGGGAGCTGTTTTTT.

This chain joins TRBV27 and TRBJ1-2, with a possible D match to TRBD1 (6 bases). Between the trimmed V and J ends, which lost 5 bases and 7 bases, there was a span of 14 bases. The CDR3 has 13 amino acids. The germline CDR1 and CDR2 sequences are MNHEY and SMNVEV (reference sequence). CDR3 protein: CASSQTGIAGYTF. The CDR3 nucleotides read TGTGCCAGCAGTCAAACAGGGATCGCTGGCTACACCTTC.